The 26 T cell receptor beta chains presented below share a single source sample, sequenced in a study of T cell responses to AZD1222 COVID-19 vaccine. The assay was immunoSEQ multiplex PCR, and TCRdb's table has in-frame clones only and misses some. Among 96,000 or so clones listed, approximately 90% were seen once. This material consisted of peripheral blood, taken on day 0 of AZD1222 vaccination. The receptors derive from an adult in good health.

The genes are TRBV10-3 and TRBJ2-7; 7 nucleotides line up with TRBD1. The V gene's germline CDR1 is ENHRY and CDR2 SYGVKD. Trimming cost V 10 bases and J 4 bases; bases outside gene matches: 13. The CDR3 covers 14 residues. The CDR3 DNA is TGTGCCAGCTCCCCCGGGACAGACAATTACGAGCAGTACTTC. It yields the protein CASSPGTDNYEQYF.

The rearrangement links TRBV29-1 to TRBJ1-3; no definite D call. This CDR3 comprises 13 residues. Germline CDR1 and CDR2: SQVTM and ANQGSEA. Between the trimmed V and J ends, which lost 7 bases and 0 bases, there was a span of 10 bases. Here the CDR3 DNA reads TGCAGCGGGACTGAGAACTCTGGAAACACCATATATTTT. Its translation is CSGTENSGNTIYF.

J is TRBJ2-7 and V is TRBV4-1, with 9 bases aligning to TRBD1. Losses at the gene ends were 5 bases for V and 6 bases for J; bases not matched to a gene: 8. Germline V gene sequence: CDR1 MGHRA, CDR2 YSYEKL. The length of the CDR3 is 14 residues. The CDR3 nucleotides are TGCGCCAGCAGCAGACCGGGACAGGGATTCGAGCAGTACTTC. Its translation: CASSRPGQGFEQYF.

This sequence joins TRBV10-3 and TRBJ1-1; 10 bases agree with TRBD1. Germline loops: CDR1 ENHRY, CDR2 SYGVKD. The V segment lost 4 bases and the J segment 1 base; nucleotides outside the gene matches: 0. The CDR3 has 14 residues. The CDR3 DNA reads TGTGCCATCAGTGGGGACAGGGGGAACACTGAAGCTTTCTTT. This encodes CAISGDRGNTEAFF.

The chain carries TRBV6-5 and TRBJ1-1, with D tentatively TRBD1 (5 bases). The germline gives CDR1 MNHEY, CDR2 SVGAGI. The CDR3 sequence is 12 residues long. Trimming stripped 6 bases from V and 11 bases from J, with 16 bases between. The CDR3 here is CASRQGNEGAFF. For the CDR3, the DNA is TGTGCCAGCAGGCAGGGAAATGAAGGTGCTTTCTTT.

The rearrangement links TRBV28 to TRBJ2-6, with 10 bases fitting TRBD1. CDR3 length: 14 residues. Per germline, CDR1 MDHEN and CDR2 SYDVKM. Germline trimming cut 8 bases from V and 2 bases from J; bases unmatched to any gene: 0. The CDR3, as DNA: TGTGCCAGCGGGACAGGGGCTGGGGCCAACGTCCTGACTTTC. Translation: CASGTGAGANVLTF. The full variable domain, rest sourced from reference TRBV28 and TRBJ2-6, is DVKVTQSSRYLVKRTGEKVFLECVQDMDHENMFWYRQDPGLGLRLIYFSYDVKMKEKGDIPEGYSVSREKKERFSLILESASTNQTSMYLCASGTGAGANVLTFGAGSRLTVL.

This rearrangement joins TRBV2 to TRBJ1-6; TRBD1 matches at 7 bases. Germline V gives CDR1 SNHLY, CDR2 FYNNEI. Unmatched junction bases numbered 8, after V lost 6 bases and J lost 9 bases. CDR3 length: 14 amino acids. The CDR3 loop is CASSRQGRSSPLHF. CDR3 DNA sequence: TGTGCCAGCAGCCGACAGGGTCGGAGTTCACCCCTCCACTTT.

The chain couples TRBV27 to TRBJ2-2; D is possibly TRBD1 or TRBD2 (5 bases each). V dropped 5 bases and J dropped 1 base, with 14 bases sitting between them. This CDR3 is 16 amino acids long. Germline CDR1 and CDR2: MNHEY and SMNVEV (reference sequence). The DNA of the CDR3 is TGTGCCAGCAGTCCCCTCGGGGCCTTGAACACCGGGGAGCTGTTTTTT. Translation gives CASSPLGALNTGELFF.

This clone has only one observation. The chain uses TRBV2 and TRBJ1-6; D not certain. In germline, CDR1 is SNHLY, CDR2 FYNNEI. This CDR3 comprises 11 residues. The V end was cut by 6 bases, the J end by 8 bases, with 5 bases between. Here the CDR3 reads CASSPDSPLHF. The CDR3, as DNA: TGTGCCAGCAGCCCTGATTCACCCCTCCACTTT.

This chain links TRBV6-1 with TRBJ2-7; D uncertain. The length of the CDR3 is 13 residues. Trimming took 1 base from V and 3 from J, leaving 7 bases between them. From germline, CDR1 is MNHNS and CDR2 SASEGT. The CDR3 DNA reads TGTGCCAGCAGTGAAGATAACGGCTACGAGCAGTACTTC. Its protein product is CASSEDNGYEQYF.

The CDR3 bases are TGTGCCAGCAGCCATCCACCCGGAGACAATGAGCAGTTCTTC. Translated, it gives CASSHPPGDNEQFF. The chain couples TRBV21-1 to TRBJ2-1; the D call TRBD2 from the table was never checked on the DNA. TRBV21-1 is a pseudogene locus. This CDR3 is 14 amino acids long.

This clone was counted a few times. The rearrangement uses TRBV28 and TRBJ2-7; the D is unclear. There are 11 residues in the CDR3. V shed 3 bases and J shed 5 bases, with 5 bases lying between them. Germline values: CDR1 MDHEN, CDR2 SYDVKM. The CDR3 is CASSFSNEQYF. DNA of the CDR3: TGTGCCAGCAGTTTCAGCAACGAGCAGTACTTC.

The V gene is TRBV6-5, the J gene TRBJ1-4, with D possibly matching TRBD1 (5 bases). V dropped 4 bases and J dropped 3 bases, with 9 bases sitting between them. This CDR3 is built from 14 residues. Germline CDR1 MNHEY, CDR2 SVGAGI. DNA of the CDR3: TGTGCCAGCAGTTCGACAGTCTCTAATGAAAAACTGTTTTTT. It translates to CASSSTVSNEKLFF.

The genes are TRBV7-8 and TRBJ1-1; no firm D call. The CDR3 length is 16 residues. CDR1 is SGHVS, CDR2 FQNEAQ, per germline. Trimming took 2 bases from V and 2 from J, leaving 15 bases between them. CDR3 sequence reads: CASSLSRGLINTEAFF. Here the CDR3 DNA reads TGTGCCAGCAGCTTAAGTCGCGGCTTGATCAACACTGAAGCTTTCTTT.

The rearrangement joins TRBV25-1 to TRBJ1-1; D remains ambiguous. CDR3 length: 11 amino acids. V was pared by 8 bases and J by 3 bases, with 7 bases between. Germline V gene lookup returns CDR1 MGHDK and CDR2 SYGVNS. For the CDR3, the DNA is TGTGCCAGCGGAGCTTACACTGAAGCTTTCTTT. Translated: CASGAYTEAFF.

V is TRBV7-2 and J is TRBJ2-5, with D perhaps TRBD1 or TRBD2 (6 bases each). V gave up 3 bases and J gave up 1 base, with 12 bases separating them. CDR1 SGHTA and CDR2 FQGNSA come from the germline V gene. The length of the CDR3 is 15 residues. CDR3 coding DNA: TGTGCCAGCAGCTTGATTAGGGGGGCCCAAGAGACCCAGTACTTC. Translation: CASSLIRGAQETQYF.

V usage is TRBV19 and J usage is TRBJ2-2, with D tentatively TRBD1 or TRBD2 (5 bases each). The length of the CDR3 is 16 residues. The germline gives CDR1 LNHDA, CDR2 SQIVND (reference sequence). V was clipped by 4 bases and J by 1 base, with 13 bases between them. CDR3 sequence (DNA): TGTGCCAGTAGTAAAGGGACCTCACAGAACACCGGGGAGCTGTTTTTT. It is translated as CASSKGTSQNTGELFF.

The chain has TRBV28 and TRBJ1-5; 11 bases agree with TRBD1. Germline-derived CDR1 and CDR2 are MDHEN and SYDVKM. Germline trimming cut 6 bases from V and 6 bases from J; bases unmatched to any gene: 10. This CDR3 spans 16 amino acids. CDR3 amino acids: CASSKQTGTGGQPQHF. CDR3 in DNA: TGTGCCAGCAGCAAACAGACCGGGACAGGGGGTCAGCCCCAGCATTTT.

The chain recombines TRBV18 with TRBJ1-1, with 11 positions matching TRBD1. The CDR3 loop spans 15 amino acids. The junction had 7 bases not matched to a gene; V was cut back by 3 bases and J by 7 bases. The V gene's germline CDR1 is KGHSH and CDR2 LQKENI. In DNA form, the CDR3 reads TGTGCCAGCTCACCCAGCCGGACAGGGGGCAGTGAAGCTTTCTTT. This gives the protein CASSPSRTGGSEAFF.

The CDR3 region has the DNA TGTGCCAGCAGCCCCTCCGGGACAGGGTATAGGTTTGACTACACCTTC. Translated: CASSPSGTGYRFDYTF. J is TRBJ1-2 and V is TRBV2, with 9 bases that match TRBD1. There are 16 residues in the CDR3. V trimming: 6 bases; J trimming: 10 bases; junction bases outside the gene matches: 18. Per germline, CDR1 SNHLY and CDR2 FYNNEI. The variable domain in full, with the rest retrieved from reference TRBV2 and TRBJ1-2, is EPEVTQTPSHQVTQMGQEVILRCVPISNHLYFYWYRQILGQKVEFLVSFYNNEISEKSEIFDDQFSVERPDGSNFTLKIRSTKLEDSAMYFCASSPSGTGYRFDYTFGSGTRLTVV.

The chain combines TRBV6-5 with TRBJ1-5; D is possibly TRBD1 (6 bases). Trimming cost V 5 bases and J 7 bases, with 18 bases left between them. Per germline, CDR1 MNHEY and CDR2 SVGAGI. The CDR3 runs to 15 residues. The CDR3 DNA sequence: TGTGCCAGCAGTCATCGAGAGGGGGATAACCAGCCCCAGCATTTT. Translation gives CASSHREGDNQPQHF.

The V call is TRBV2, the J call TRBJ2-5, with a possible D match to TRBD2 (6 bases). CDR3 length equals 15 residues. Between the trimmed V and J ends, which lost 3 bases and 5 bases, there was a span of 16 bases. Germline CDR1 SNHLY, CDR2 FYNNEI. The CDR3 nucleotides are TGTGCCAGCAGTGATTTGAGGGGAGGTAGCGAGACCCAGTACTTC. Its protein is CASSDLRGGSETQYF.

The rearrangement links TRBV7-9 to TRBJ2-1, with a weak D call TRBD2 (5 bases). This CDR3 spans 15 amino acids. Germline loops: CDR1 SEHNR, CDR2 FQNEAQ (reference sequence). Trimming stripped 5 bases from V and 5 bases from J, with 16 bases between. The CDR3 sequence is CASSHERVVNNEQFF. CDR3 coding DNA: TGTGCCAGCAGCCATGAGAGGGTGGTCAACAATGAGCAGTTCTTC.

The chain carries TRBV6-5 and TRBJ1-1; possibly TRBD1 for D (6 bases). CDR1 is MNHEY, CDR2 SVGAGI, per germline. The length of the CDR3 is 13 residues. V lost 4 bases and J lost 5, with 11 bases in between. CDR3 in amino acids: CASSFDRRTEAFF. Here the CDR3 DNA reads TGTGCCAGCAGTTTCGACAGGAGGACTGAAGCTTTCTTT.

The chain carries TRBV5-1 and TRBJ1-1, with 7 bases lining up with TRBD1. CDR1 is SGHRS and CDR2 is YFSETQ in the germline V gene. Unmatched junction bases numbered 4, after V lost 4 bases and J lost 1 base. The CDR3 extends over 14 amino acids. CDR3 sequence reads: CASSDRVGNTEAFF. The CDR3 DNA reads as TGCGCCAGCAGCGACAGGGTGGGGAACACTGAAGCTTTCTTT.

V and J are TRBV6-5 and TRBJ2-7, with a tentative D call TRBD2 (7 bases). The V end lost 0 bases, the J end lost 2 bases, and 14 bases lay between the germline ends. The CDR3 consists of 16 residues. The germline gives CDR1 MNHEY, CDR2 SVGAGI. The CDR3: CASSYSILGGPYEQYF. The CDR3 DNA reads TGTGCCAGCAGTTACTCGATATTGGGGGGGCCCTACGAGCAGTACTTC.